A selection of T cell receptor beta chains follows, all from one sample in a study of CD8+CD57+ T cells in acquired aplastic anemia. TCRdb reprocessed the reads with MiXCR, giving one entry per CDR3 protein. The sample has about 150,000 distinct CDR3 sequences; about 52% are singletons. The sequencing sample was made of sorted CD4+, CD8+, or CD8+CD57+ T cells (not recorded which) from PBMCs. Receptor source: a human donor with aplastic anemia. The CDR3 runs from the conserved cysteine through the conserved F or W. Fields, in order: clone size, V gene, J gene, D gene, CDR3 protein, CDR3 DNA. A D gene is named only where the DNA matches it firmly. Clone size is stated in some rows and not others, as once, few, many or a class when expanded.

NA,TRBV7-3,TRBJ2-7,TRBD2,CASTSTSAANYEQYF,TGTGCCAGCACCTCTACTAGCGCCGCTAACTACGAGCAGTACTTC
NA,TRBV19,TRBJ1-5,TRBD1,CASSPGQVDGEPQHF,TGTGCCAGTAGCCCGGGACAGGTCGACGGTGAGCCCCAGCATTTT
NA,TRBV24-1,TRBJ2-5,NA,CATSDNKGTGLGGAQYF,TGTGCCACCAGTGACAATAAAGGAACAGGGCTAGGTGGGGCCCAGTACTTC
NA,TRBV10-3,TRBJ2-3,NA,CAISAGDTQYF,TGTGCCATCAGTGCGGGAGATACGCAGTATTTT
once,TRBV24-1,TRBJ1-1,NA,CATSDLRGVTFF,TGTGCCACCAGTGATTTGCGGGGGGTGACTTTCTTT
once,TRBV29-1,TRBJ2-1,TRBD2,CSVPLILAGVGEQFF,TGCAGCGTCCCCTTGATACTAGCGGGAGTAGGTGAGCAGTTCTTC
NA,TRBV27,TRBJ2-3,TRBD2,CASSLSGGRADTQYF,TGTGCCAGCAGTTTATCTGGAGGGAGGGCAGATACGCAGTATTTT
many,TRBV5-8,TRBJ1-3,NA,CASSLDTAGNTIYF,TGTGCCAGCAGCTTGGACACAGCTGGAAACACCATATATTTT
many,TRBV9,TRBJ1-1,NA,CASSPRFMNTEAFF,TGTGCCAGCAGCCCCCGGTTTATGAACACTGAAGCTTTCTTT
many,TRBV7-9,TRBJ2-7,NA,CASSLARDIPYEQYF,TGTGCCAGCAGCTTAGCGCGGGACATACCCTACGAGCAGTACTTC
NA,TRBV7-9,TRBJ2-1,NA,CASSLVYYNEQFF,TGTGCCAGCAGCTTAGTCTACTACAATGAGCAGTTCTTC
NA,TRBV2,TRBJ2-1,TRBD2,CASSESGRGGHYNEQFF,TGTGCCAGCAGTGAATCCGGGCGCGGGGGGCATTACAATGAGCAGTTCTTC
NA,TRBV20-1,TRBJ2-7,NA,CSASSLDNSYEQYF,TGCAGTGCCAGCAGTTTAGACAACTCCTACGAGCAGTACTTC
many,TRBV5-1,TRBJ1-1,NA,CASSGRQGMNTEAFF,TGCGCCAGCAGCGGGAGGCAGGGTATGAACACTGAAGCTTTCTTT
NA,TRBV4-3,TRBJ1-4,NA,CASSQLGGEKLFF,TGCGCCAGCAGCCAACTGGGAGGTGAAAAACTGTTTTTT
many,TRBV4-3,TRBJ1-1,NA,CASSQGTLNTEAFF,TGCGCCAGCAGCCAAGGGACCTTGAACACTGAAGCTTTCTTT
few,TRBV10-1,TRBJ1-1,NA,CASSESRGNTEAFF,TGCGCCAGCAGTGAGTCGAGGGGAAACACTGAAGCTTTCTTT
NA,TRBV20-1,TRBJ2-7,TRBD1,CSASSPGQAYEQYF,TGCAGTGCCAGCAGCCCCGGACAGGCCTACGAGCAGTACTTC
few,TRBV2,TRBJ2-1,TRBD1,CASSEQGTAYNEQFF,TGTGCCAGCAGTGAACAGGGGACAGCTTACAATGAGCAGTTCTTC
NA,TRBV29-1,TRBJ2-6,NA,CSVENPDSGANVLTF,TGCAGCGTTGAAAACCCCGACTCTGGGGCCAACGTCCTGACTTTC
few,TRBV6-1,TRBJ1-5,NA,CASTPREPWVGNQPQHF,TGTGCCAGCACTCCTAGGGAACCTTGGGTTGGCAATCAGCCCCAGCATTTT
NA,TRBV27,TRBJ2-2,NA,CAAVARNTGELFF,TGTGCCGCGGTGGCCAGGAACACCGGGGAGCTGTTTTTT
NA,TRBV20-1,TRBJ2-7,TRBD2,CSAVVGTSGSSNEQYF,TGCAGTGCAGTGGTTGGGACTAGCGGGAGTAGCAACGAGCAGTACTTC
NA,TRBV10-3,TRBJ1-5,NA,CAISPTPGNPQHF,TGTGCCATCAGTCCCACCCCGGGGAATCCCCAGCATTTT
NA,TRBV29-1,TRBJ1-2,TRBD1,CSVAQGDYGYTF,TGCAGCGTTGCACAGGGGGACTATGGCTACACCTTC
NA,TRBV24-1,TRBJ2-5,TRBD1,CATSDSRQGGQETQYF,TGTGCCACCAGTGATTCCAGACAGGGCGGCCAAGAGACCCAGTACTTC
NA,TRBV25-1,TRBJ2-1,TRBD1,CASSVPGQLGNEQFF,TGTGCCAGCAGTGTGCCGGGACAGCTTGGGAATGAGCAGTTCTTC
NA,TRBV20-1,TRBJ2-7,TRBD1,CSAKTGGYDEQYF,TGCAGTGCTAAGACAGGGGGCTACGACGAGCAGTACTTC
NA,TRBV14,TRBJ1-2,NA,CASSQDWYGYTF,TGTGCCAGCAGCCAAGATTGGTATGGCTACACCTTC
many,TRBV20-1,TRBJ2-3,TRBD2,CSARDRASGSTDTQYF,TGCAGTGCTAGAGATAGAGCTAGCGGGAGCACAGATACGCAGTATTTT
many,TRBV9,TRBJ2-5,TRBD2,CASSPLAGPGETQYF,TGTGCCAGCAGCCCCCTAGCGGGACCAGGCGAGACCCAGTACTTC
NA,TRBV24-1,TRBJ1-5,NA,CATSGMGDQPQHF,TGTGCCACCAGTGGTATGGGGGATCAGCCCCAGCATTTT
many,TRBV19,TRBJ1-5,NA,CASSISGQPHQPQHF,TGTGCCAGTAGTATCTCGGGGCAGCCCCATCAGCCCCAGCATTTT
many,TRBV19,TRBJ1-4,NA,CASTDRTNEKLFF,TGTGCCAGTACCGATAGGACTAATGAAAAACTGTTTTTT
NA,TRBV2,TRBJ2-1,TRBD2,CASMRGSNDEQFF,TGTGCCAGCATGCGGGGGAGTAACGATGAGCAGTTCTTC
few,TRBV27,TRBJ1-2,NA,CASSLFWGEMGGYTF,TGTGCCAGCAGTTTATTCTGGGGGGAGATGGGTGGCTACACCTTC
many,TRBV20-1,TRBJ2-1,TRBD2,CSARDRDSRGVIYNEQFF,TGCAGTGCTAGAGATCGGGATTCCCGGGGGGTTATCTACAATGAGCAGTTCTTC
NA,TRBV20-1,TRBJ1-2,TRBD1,CSARPTGGYGYTF,TGCAGTGCTAGACCGACAGGGGGTTATGGCTACACCTTC
NA,TRBV2,TRBJ2-7,NA,CASGIGTYEQYF,TGTGCCAGTGGCATCGGGACTTACGAGCAGTACTTC
NA,TRBV20-1,TRBJ1-1,NA,CSASSSTEAFF,TGCAGTGCTTCTAGCAGCACTGAAGCTTTCTTT
NA,TRBV19,TRBJ1-1,NA,CASRAGTTGTEAFF,TGTGCCAGTCGGGCCGGGACAACGGGCACTGAAGCTTTCTTT
few,TRBV2,TRBJ2-7,NA,CASRETSSYEQYF,TGTGCCAGCAGGGAGACATCTTCCTACGAGCAGTACTTC
many,TRBV19,TRBJ1-1,NA,CASSMGGLAFF,TGTGCCAGTAGTATGGGCGGACTAGCTTTCTTT